This TCR beta chain was sequenced in a study of early T cells in non-severe SARS-CoV-2 infection. Across the whole study: Bulk RNA taken from unsorted whole blood was sequenced, leaving chains unpaired.

Researchers attached unique molecular identifiers to individual cDNA molecules. One entry per CDR3 protein results from TCRdb running MiXCR on the 5' RACE reads. This sample has some 56,000 distinct CDR3 sequences, with about 15% found just once. The table lists this clonotype with many counts. In germline, CDR1 is SGHVS, CDR2 FQNEAQ. The CDR3 totals 16 residues. The V and J ends lost 3 bases and 4 bases respectively, with 19 bases between them. This TCR was sampled from an adult who was a healthcare worker with PCR-confirmed SARS-CoV-2 infection or an uninfected control (not recorded which). V usage is TRBV7-8 and J usage is TRBJ2-7; D gene ambiguous. The source material was whole blood, sampled at baseline. CDR3 amino acids: CASSFLSSPSAYEQYF. For the CDR3, the DNA is TGTGCCAGCAGCTTTCTTTCCAGCCCGTCTGCTTACGAGCAGTACTTC.